A single sample is the source of the 32 T cell receptor beta chains below, sequenced in a study of cytomegalovirus exposure and HLA in healthy donors. The PCR contained 60 Vbeta and 13 Jbeta primers. Profiled with immunoSEQ multiplex PCR; TCRdb holds only in-frame clones, not every one. This sample carries about 180,000 clones, around 73% of them seen once, and the ten largest clones take around 2.5%. The material sequenced was PBMCs. The receptors shown here come from a man in his 60s in good health and CMV-seronegative.

V usage is TRBV10-3 and J usage is TRBJ2-1; 11 nucleotides align to TRBD1. The CDR3 is 21 residues long. Trimming took 0 bases from V and 4 from J; bases not matched to a gene: 17. Per germline, CDR1 ENHRY and CDR2 SYGVKD. The CDR3, as DNA: TGTGCCATCAGTGAGTCGGGGGGACAGGGGGGCCGCCAACAACTTTACAATGAGCAGTTCTTC. Residues: CAISESGGQGGRQQLYNEQFF.

The chain joins TRBV28 to TRBJ1-5, with D possibly being TRBD1 (6 bases). The CDR3 has 15 amino acids. CDR1 and CDR2 from the germline V gene are MDHEN and SYDVKM. V was cut by 6 bases and J by 1 base, with 13 bases left in between. The CDR3 DNA reads TGTGCCAGCAGCTCCCCGGACAGAAGCAATCAGCCCCAGCATTTT. The encoded protein is CASSSPDRSNQPQHF.

This clone appeared a few times. The gene calls are TRBV7-9 and TRBJ2-7, with TRBD2 matching over 8 bases. The CDR3 runs to 14 residues. The V gene's germline CDR1 is SEHNR and CDR2 FQNEAQ (reference sequence). J was trimmed by 6 bases and V by 3 bases; bases with no gene match: 7. The CDR3 DNA follows: TGTGCCAGCAGCTTTACAGCGGGAGTAGGCGAGCAGTACTTC. Translating gives CASSFTAGVGEQYF.

The chain joins TRBV6-1 to TRBJ2-7; tentatively, D is TRBD1 (6 bases). Germline CDR1 MNHNS, CDR2 SASEGT. This CDR3 contains 14 residues. Trimming shortened V by 6 bases and J by 2 bases, and 14 bases separated the two germline ends. CDR3 DNA: TGTGCCAGCAGCTCTGAGACAGGCCCCTACGAGCAGTACTTC. This codes for CASSSETGPYEQYF.

In its sample, this clone was seen once. The rearrangement uses TRBV19 and TRBJ1-1; perhaps TRBD1 as D (6 bases). Per the germline V gene, CDR1 is LNHDA and CDR2 is SQIVND (reference sequence). Trimming shortened V by 6 bases and J by 7 bases, and 12 bases separated the two germline ends. This CDR3 has 12 amino acids. The CDR3 region has the DNA TGTGCCAGTAGGGACAGAGGGAGTGAAGCTTTCTTT. This gives the protein CASRDRGSEAFF.

This chain uses TRBV5-1 with TRBJ2-1, with 9 nucleotides matching TRBD1. The J segment lost 3 bases and the V segment lost 3 bases, leaving 7 bases of the junction unmatched. The length of the CDR3 is 16 residues. The germline gives CDR1 SGHRS, CDR2 YFSETQ. In DNA, the CDR3 is TGCGCCAGCAGCTCGACCGGGACAGGGCACTACAATGAGCAGTTCTTC. Amino acids: CASSSTGTGHYNEQFF.

The V call is TRBV2, the J call TRBJ2-4, with TRBD1 identical over 7 bases. Germline loops: CDR1 SNHLY, CDR2 FYNNEI. The CDR3 covers 15 residues. The V gene end was trimmed by 1 base and the J gene end by 1 base; junction bases not matched to a gene: 1. The CDR3 DNA reads as TGTGCCAGCAGTGAAGAACAGGGGGCCAAAAACATTCAGTACTTC. It is translated as CASSEEQGAKNIQYF.

To note about this clone: At one of its ends the junction is not consistent with the germline gene, which may arise from a read error. The chain employs TRBV5-1 and TRBJ1-6; TRBD1 might be the D (6 bases). CDR3 length: 20 residues. CDR1 is SGHRS and CDR2 is YFSETQ in the germline V gene. The CDR3 region is CASSADSGGPSSSYNSPLNF. DNA for the CDR3: TGCGCCAGCAGCGCGGACTCGGGGGGCCCTTCGAGCTCCTATAATTCACCCCTCAACTTT.

The chain links TRBV19 to TRBJ2-1; the match to TRBD2 covers 10 bases. This CDR3 is built from 16 residues. The V and J ends lost 4 bases and 5 bases, in that order; junction bases with no gene match: 8. CDR1 and CDR2 (germline): LNHDA, SQIVND (reference sequence). The CDR3 DNA reads TGTGCCAGTAGTACTTTAGCGGGGGGCCGGCACAATGAGCAGTTCTTC. This gives the protein CASSTLAGGRHNEQFF.

The chain recombines TRBV5-6 with TRBJ2-7, with 8 bases identical to TRBD2. The germline V gene has CDR1 SGHDT and CDR2 YYEEEE. Trimming at V came to 4 bases and at J to 0 bases, leaving 6 bases not matched to a gene. The CDR3 runs 15 residues. This CDR3 is CASSPPGGSSYEQYF. Written as DNA, the CDR3 is TGTGCCAGCAGCCCTCCGGGGGGGAGCTCCTACGAGCAGTACTTC.

The rearrangement links TRBV19 to TRBJ2-7; 7 bases are a match to TRBD1. Trimming removed 4 bases from V and 1 base from J; junction bases left unmatched: 4. There are 14 residues in the CDR3. Per the germline V gene, CDR1 is LNHDA and CDR2 is SQIVND (reference sequence). The CDR3, as DNA: TGTGCCAGTAGTAGCACAGGGGATTCCTACGAGCAGTACTTC. Amino acid sequence: CASSSTGDSYEQYF.

V and J are TRBV7-3 and TRBJ2-2; 10 positions match TRBD2. V shed 0 bases and J 7 bases; nucleotides not matched to a gene: 5. Per the germline V gene, CDR1 is SGHTA and CDR2 is FQGTGA. This CDR3 is 16 amino acids long. DNA of the CDR3: TGTGCCAGCAGCTTAACTAGCGGGAGGTTAGGCGGGGAGCTGTTTTTT. Its protein is CASSLTSGRLGGELFF.

The J gene is TRBJ2-7, the V gene TRBV7-8, with 8 bases identical to TRBD2. Germline CDR1 SGHVS, CDR2 FQNEAQ. Unmatched junction bases numbered 8, after V lost 5 bases and J lost 2 bases. The CDR3 sequence is 15 residues long. The CDR3 region is CASSARGGATYEQYF. The CDR3 DNA reads TGTGCCAGCAGCGCCCGGGGGGGAGCCACCTACGAGCAGTACTTC.

V gene TRBV19 combines with J gene TRBJ2-5, with 8 bases identical to TRBD1. CDR1 LNHDA and CDR2 SQIVND come from the germline V gene (reference sequence). Trimming removed 3 bases from V and 4 bases from J; junction bases left unmatched: 7. The CDR3 totals 15 residues. The CDR3 sequence is CASSMRQGTSETQYF. In nucleotides, the CDR3 is TGTGCCAGTAGTATGAGACAGGGGACGTCAGAGACCCAGTACTTC.

The rearrangement uses TRBV19 and TRBJ2-7; 12 bases agree with TRBD2. The CDR3 loop spans 16 amino acids. From germline, CDR1 is LNHDA and CDR2 SQIVND (reference sequence). V lost 5 bases, J lost 0 bases, and 5 bases stayed unmatched. The CDR3 sequence: CASSSKLAGGSYEQYF. CDR3 DNA: TGTGCCAGTAGTTCCAAACTAGCGGGAGGCTCCTACGAGCAGTACTTC.

The chain recombines TRBV18 with TRBJ1-3; D is ambiguous. The V end lost 0 bases, the J end lost 1 base, and 7 bases lay between the germline ends. The CDR3 contains 15 residues. Germline values: CDR1 KGHSH, CDR2 LQKENI. The CDR3 loop is CASSPPPRSGNTIYF. The CDR3 coding sequence is TGTGCCAGCTCACCACCGCCTAGGTCTGGAAACACCATATATTTT.

The sample holds a few counts of this clone. The chain combines TRBV10-2 with TRBJ1-2; 7 nucleotides line up with TRBD1. V lost 3 bases to trimming and J lost 4 bases; unmatched junction nucleotides: 5. This CDR3 is built from 14 residues. Germline V gene sequence: CDR1 WSHSY, CDR2 SAAADI. CDR3 DNA sequence: TGCGCCAGCAGTGATCCAGGGGGAGGCTATGGCTACACCTTC. As protein: CASSDPGGGYGYTF.

The chain employs TRBV6-5 and TRBJ1-2; no clear D gene. With 6 bases removed from V and 7 bases from J, the gap between germline ends came to 12 bases. This CDR3 has 12 residues. Germline values: CDR1 MNHEY, CDR2 SVGAGI. The CDR3, as DNA: TGTGCCAGCAGACGAGGACTAGGTGGCTACACCTTC. Its translation is CASRRGLGGYTF.

As concerns this clone: At one boundary the junction diverges from the germline segment, which might be a read error. This rearrangement joins TRBV7-9 to TRBJ1-1, with 8 bases that match TRBD1. Germline lookup yields CDR1 SEHNR and CDR2 FQNEAQ (reference sequence). The CDR3 consists of 12 residues. The CDR3 loop reads CSSNKDRVRSHF. Here the CDR3 DNA reads TGTTCCAGCAACAAGGACAGGGTAAGGTCTCACTTT.

The V gene is TRBV29-1, the J gene TRBJ2-3; perhaps TRBD1 as D (5 bases). The CDR3 contains 12 residues. V gave up 1 base and J gave up 11 bases, with 13 bases separating them. The V gene's germline CDR1 is SQVTM and CDR2 ANQGSEA. The CDR3 sequence: CSVEGGPGLQYF. CDR3 coding DNA: TGCAGCGTTGAAGGAGGACCAGGGTTGCAGTATTTT.

This rearrangement joins TRBV9 to TRBJ2-3, with D hard to call. Germline CDR1 and CDR2: SGDLS and YYNGEE. V gave up 0 bases and J gave up 4 bases, with 9 bases separating them. This CDR3 contains 14 residues. CDR3 bases: TGTGCCAGCAGCGTAGACTACTCCGCAGATACGCAGTATTTT. Translation: CASSVDYSADTQYF.

The V and J genes are TRBV19 and TRBJ2-1; tentatively, D is TRBD2 (6 bases). This CDR3 contains 15 residues. The V end was cut by 0 bases, the J end by 8 bases, with 14 bases between. The germline V gene has CDR1 LNHDA and CDR2 SQIVND (reference sequence). The DNA for the CDR3 is TGTGCCAGTAGTATAGATACTAGCCCGGTAGATGAGCAGTTCTTC. Translating it yields CASSIDTSPVDEQFF. The full variable domain, its missing parts supplied by reference TRBV19 and TRBJ2-1, is DGGITQSPKYLFRKEGQNVTLSCEQNLNHDAMYWYRQDPGQGLRLIYYSQIVNDFQKGDIAEGYSVSREKKESFPLTVTSAQKNPTAFYLCASSIDTSPVDEQFFGPGTRLTVL.

The chain recombines TRBV4-1 with TRBJ2-5, with 8 bases identical to TRBD1. Germline CDR1 MGHRA, CDR2 YSYEKL. The CDR3 totals 14 residues. Trimming cost V 4 bases and J 2 bases; bases outside gene matches: 3. CDR3 region: CASSPDRDQETQYF. CDR3 nucleotides: TGCGCCAGCAGCCCGGACAGGGATCAAGAGACCCAGTACTTC.

The rearrangement joins TRBV7-9 to TRBJ2-7, with D maybe TRBD1 (7 bases). V lost 6 bases to trimming and J lost 4 bases, with 16 bases between them. The CDR3 consists of 14 residues. The germline gives CDR1 SEHNR, CDR2 FQNEAQ (reference sequence). The CDR3 DNA sequence: TGTGCCAGCAGTCCGACAGGGAGGTTATACGAGCAGTACTTC. It is translated as CASSPTGRLYEQYF.

This chain connects TRBV7-6 to TRBJ2-1; TRBD2 agrees at 11 bases. J lost 10 bases, V lost 4 bases, and 9 bases had no gene match. The germline V gene has CDR1 SGHVS and CDR2 FNYEAQ. CDR3 length: 15 amino acids. CDR3 region: CASSSQTSGAEEQFF. The CDR3 nucleotides are TGTGCCAGCAGCTCCCAGACTAGCGGGGCGGAGGAGCAGTTCTTC.

The rearrangement uses TRBV5-6 and TRBJ2-7; TRBD2 aligns across 8 bases. Germline assignment: CDR1 SGHDT and CDR2 YYEEEE. Losses at the gene ends were 1 base for V and 5 bases for J; bases not matched to a gene: 11. The CDR3 contains 16 residues. In DNA form, the CDR3 reads TGTGCCAGCAGCTTGTATTGGCGGGGGGCTCTCCACGAGCAGTACTTC. As protein: CASSLYWRGALHEQYF.

CDR3 sequence reads: CASSLAGGFSGNTIYF. For the CDR3, the DNA is TGCGCCAGCAGCTTGGCCGGGGGGTTCTCTGGAAACACCATATATTTT. The chain couples TRBV5-1 to TRBJ1-3; TRBD1 might be the D (5 bases). This CDR3 contains 16 residues. V lost 0 bases and J 0 bases, leaving 10 bases between the germline ends. Germline assignment: CDR1 SGHRS and CDR2 YFSETQ.

The genes are TRBV25-1 and TRBJ1-2, with 8 bases that match TRBD1. V shed 2 bases, J shed 4 bases, and the junction held 9 bases outside the gene matches. Germline CDR1 reads MGHDK; CDR2 reads SYGVNS. The CDR3 extends over 16 amino acids. The CDR3 region has the DNA TGTGCCAGCAGTGAACTAAGTGACAGGGGCGTCTATGGCTACACCTTC. It specifies CASSELSDRGVYGYTF.

The gene calls are TRBV5-1 and TRBJ2-7; possible D gene TRBD1, 6 bases. The CDR3 has 13 residues. Per germline, CDR1 SGHRS and CDR2 YFSETQ. The ends were cut back, 2 bases at V and 4 bases at J, with 10 bases in the middle. DNA for the CDR3: TGCGCCAGCAGCTTCAGGGGTATGTACGAGCAGTACTTC. Protein sequence: CASSFRGMYEQYF.

The gene calls are TRBV19 and TRBJ2-7; TRBD1 aligns across 10 bases. Trimming removed 6 bases from V and 6 bases from J; junction bases left unmatched: 11. This CDR3 region has 15 residues. Germline assignment: CDR1 LNHDA and CDR2 SQIVND (reference sequence). CDR3 region: CASRGQGKVSGEQYF. In DNA, the CDR3 is TGTGCCAGTAGGGGACAGGGGAAGGTTAGTGGCGAGCAGTACTTC.

CDR3: CASSVLAVRTGELFF. In DNA form, the CDR3 reads TGTGCCAGCAGTGTACTAGCGGTACGGACCGGGGAGCTGTTTTTT. V usage is TRBV6-1 and J usage is TRBJ2-2, with 8 bases aligning to TRBD2. Germline lookup yields CDR1 MNHNS and CDR2 SASEGT. The junction had 6 bases not matched to a gene; V was cut back by 4 bases and J by 5 bases. CDR3 length: 15 residues.

The V call is TRBV12-5, the J call TRBJ2-3; 7 positions match TRBD1. Germline V gene lookup returns CDR1 LGHNT and CDR2 FRNRAP. This CDR3 spans 16 amino acids. The ends lost 0 bases at V and 2 bases at J; junction bases unmatched: 5. The DNA for the CDR3 is TGTGCTAGTGGTTTGGTAAGGGGACAGTTCACAGATACGCAGTATTTT. As protein: CASGLVRGQFTDTQYF.